In this sample, the clone carrying this TCR beta chain turned up a few times. Its specificity is not known. This entry is derived from a study of blood T cells in healthy people across ages. Looking at the study overall: Every two T cells gave about one barcoded beta molecule via template switching. Study-level results: Percentage of naive T cells showed a strong correlation with TCR beta diversity.

Using a J-beta primer mix together with a sample-barcoded 5' primer, a second PCR was run for 7 to 11 cycles. TCRdb redid the calling of the 5' RACE reads with MiXCR, one entry per CDR3 protein. The sample has over 750,000 distinct CDR3 sequences; 20% to 30% are singletons. The germline gives CDR1 SGHDT, CDR2 YYEEEE. The V gene lost 0 bases and the J gene lost 3 bases, with 9 bases spanning the gap. The CDR3 totals 14 residues. These same data were also listed under a study on T cells of mothers and their children.

The receptor was isolated from a boy under 18 in good health. The chain carries TRBV5-6 and TRBJ2-5; TRBD1 is a possible D gene (5 bases). Specimen: blood. As DNA, the CDR3 is TGTGCCAGCAGCTTGGGGTTGACAGAAGAGACCCAGTACTTC. Its protein is CASSLGLTEETQYF.